The clone carrying this TCR beta chain was seen only once. The protocol was immunoSEQ multiplex PCR, while the TCRdb copy is restricted to in-frame clones and leaves out a portion. The sample lists around 100,000 clones, just over 90% occurring once. The data are from a study of blood T cell repertoires in COVID-19. The wider study: Donors in the United States, Italy and Spain gave samples during acute or convalescent COVID-19.

V dropped 2 bases and J dropped 4 bases, with 6 bases sitting between them. Per germline, CDR1 KGHSH and CDR2 LQKENI. The CDR3 extends over 13 amino acids. This clonotype originated in a man in his fifties with active COVID-19. The sequenced sample was peripheral blood. This rearrangement joins TRBV18 to TRBJ1-5; D is uncertain. This chain's CDR3 is CASSPGGNQPQHF. In nucleotides, the CDR3 is TGTGCCAGCTCACCAGGCGGAAATCAGCCCCAGCATTTT. Based on the CDR3 plus reference TRBV18 and TRBJ1-5, the full variable domain is NAGVMQNPRHLVRRRGQEARLRCSPMKGHSHVYWYRQLPEEGLKFMVYLQKENIIDESGMPKERFSAEFPKEGPSILRIQQVVRGDSAAYFCASSPGGNQPQHFGDGTRLSIL.